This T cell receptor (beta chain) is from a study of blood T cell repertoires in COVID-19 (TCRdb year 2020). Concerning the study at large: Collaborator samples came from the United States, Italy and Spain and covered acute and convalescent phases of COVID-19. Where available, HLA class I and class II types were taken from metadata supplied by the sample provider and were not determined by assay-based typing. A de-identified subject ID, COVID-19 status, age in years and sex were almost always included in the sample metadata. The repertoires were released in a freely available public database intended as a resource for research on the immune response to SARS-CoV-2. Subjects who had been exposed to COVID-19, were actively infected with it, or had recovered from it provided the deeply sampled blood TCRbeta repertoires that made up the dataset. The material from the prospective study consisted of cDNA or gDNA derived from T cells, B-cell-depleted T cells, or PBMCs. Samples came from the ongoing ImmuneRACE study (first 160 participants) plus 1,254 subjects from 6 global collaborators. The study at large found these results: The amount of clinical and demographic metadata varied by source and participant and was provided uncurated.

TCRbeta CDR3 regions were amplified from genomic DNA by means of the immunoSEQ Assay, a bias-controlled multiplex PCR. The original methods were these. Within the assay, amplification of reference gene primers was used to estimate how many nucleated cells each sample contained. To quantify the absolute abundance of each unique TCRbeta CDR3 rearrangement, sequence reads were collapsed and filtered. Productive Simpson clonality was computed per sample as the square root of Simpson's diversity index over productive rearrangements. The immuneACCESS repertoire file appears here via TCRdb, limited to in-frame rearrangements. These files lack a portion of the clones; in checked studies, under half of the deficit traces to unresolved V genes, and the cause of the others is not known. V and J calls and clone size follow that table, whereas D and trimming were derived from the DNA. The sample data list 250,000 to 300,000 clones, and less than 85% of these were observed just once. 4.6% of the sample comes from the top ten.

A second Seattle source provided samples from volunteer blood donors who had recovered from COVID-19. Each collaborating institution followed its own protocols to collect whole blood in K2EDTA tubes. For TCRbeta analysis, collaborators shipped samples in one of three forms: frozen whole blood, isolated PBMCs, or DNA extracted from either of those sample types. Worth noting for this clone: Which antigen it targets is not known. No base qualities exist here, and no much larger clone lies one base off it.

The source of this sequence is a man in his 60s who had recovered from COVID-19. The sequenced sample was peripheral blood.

The CDR3 protein sequence reads: CASSLASRDLYGYTF. Here is the DNA: TGCGCCAGCAGCTTGGCCTCGCGGGATCTGTATGGCTACACCTTC. The rearranged chain carries TRBV5-1 and TRBJ1-2, with the D gene not confidently named. V was cut back by 0 bases and J by 5 bases, leaving a gap of 14 bases between them. The germline V gene gives CDR1 as SGHRS and CDR2 as YFSETQ. The CDR3 goes from the cysteine to the phenylalanine over 15 residues. Kept here is only the CDR3 DNA, which spans 45 bases and is read in frame from base 1.